The rows below give T cell receptor beta chains drawn from one sample of a study of metastatic and nonmetastatic thyroid tumors. TCRdb re-processed the PCR reads through MiXCR. In the table there are about 20,000 clones, more than 15% of which are singletons. Source material: tumor tissue. These receptors originate from a female donor with papillary thyroid cancer or a benign thyroid nodule (not recorded which). Some clones in this sample may be carry-over from other donors' samples. CDR3s include the opening cysteine and the closing phenylalanine or tryptophan. D genes are given only for firm matches. Clone size appears in some rows only: once, few, many, or a class for an expanded clone.

J gene,V gene,D gene,clone size,CDR3 protein,CDR3 DNA
TRBJ1-6,TRBV6-1,-,-,CAGWTVNSPLHF,TGTGCCGGTTGGACAGTCAATTCGCCCCTCCACTTT
TRBJ2-7,TRBV18,-,many,CASSPKGRLLHF,TGTGCCAGCTCACCTAAGGGCAGGCTCCTCCACTTC
TRBJ1-1,TRBV7-9,-,many,CASSLGHAEAFF,TGTGCCAGCAGCTTGGGACACGCTGAAGCTTTCTTT
TRBJ1-2,TRBV10-3,-,many,CAISESETENYGYTF,TGTGCCATCAGTGAGTCCGAGACAGAAAACTATGGCTACACCTTC
TRBJ2-1,TRBV3-1,TRBD2,medium-sized,CASSPWTRNEQFF,TGTGCCAGCAGCCCTTGGACTAGGAATGAGCAGTTCTTC
TRBJ2-1,TRBV5-5,TRBD2,-,CASSFGLAYYNEQFF,TGTGCCAGCAGCTTTGGACTAGCGTACTACAATGAGCAGTTCTTC
TRBJ1-5,TRBV4-1,-,medium-sized,CASSQDGGPNSNQPQHF,TGCGCCAGCAGCCAAGATGGGGGACCCAATAGCAATCAGCCCCAGCATTTT
TRBJ2-7,TRBV10-3,-,many,CAISDRRADNYEQYF,TGTGCCATCAGTGATAGAAGAGCGGACAATTACGAGCAGTACTTC
TRBJ1-6,TRBV20-1,-,many,CSATRTNSPLHF,TGCAGTGCTACACGGACTAATTCACCCCTCCACTTT
TRBJ2-1,TRBV11-2,-,many,CASSRMRHNEQFF,TGTGCCAGCAGCCGGATGCGCCACAATGAGCAGTTCTTC
TRBJ2-3,TRBV6-2/TRBV6-3,-,-,CASISMRDGTDTQYF,TGTGCCAGCATCTCCATGAGGGATGGCACAGATACGCAGTATTTT
TRBJ2-1,TRBV9,TRBD2,many,CASSARSGGDSYNEQFF,TGTGCCAGCAGCGCCCGCAGCGGGGGGGACTCCTACAATGAGCAGTTCTTC
TRBJ1-1,TRBV6-1,-,-,CASSTRDPEAFF,TGTGCCAGCAGCACAAGGGACCCTGAAGCTTTCTTT
TRBJ2-3,TRBV24-1,-,many,CATSDSTTDTQYF,TGTGCCACCAGTGATTCTACAACAGATACGCAGTATTTT
TRBJ2-1,TRBV12-3/TRBV12-4,TRBD2,many,CASSPGLGDNEQFF,TGTGCCAGCAGCCCGGGACTAGGAGACAATGAGCAGTTCTTC
TRBJ2-7,TRBV20-1,-,many,CSASRPYEQYF,TGCAGTGCTAGTAGACCATACGAGCAGTACTTC
TRBJ2-1,TRBV27,-,many,CASSLEGSSYNEQFF,TGTGCCAGCAGTTTGGAGGGGAGCTCCTACAATGAGCAGTTCTTC
TRBJ2-7,TRBV11-2,-,-,CASSLGRQLQTYEQYF,TGTGCCAGCAGCTTAGGTAGACAACTCCAAACCTACGAGCAGTACTTC
TRBJ2-3,TRBV20-1,TRBD2,-,CSSPRGLAVGDTQYF,TGCAGTTCCCCGAGGGGACTAGCGGTAGGTGATACGCAGTATTTT
TRBJ2-1,TRBV7-8,-,many,CASSLGGGYNEQFF,TGTGCCAGCAGCTTAGGCGGCGGTTACAATGAGCAGTTCTTC
TRBJ2-7,TRBV20-1,TRBD2,-,CSAHSVGWGGEQYF,TGCAGTGCCCATAGCGTGGGTTGGGGGGGGGAGCAGTACTTC
TRBJ2-1,TRBV20-1,-,many,CSARVRTTYNEQFF,TGCAGTGCTAGAGTGCGGACTACCTACAATGAGCAGTTCTTC
TRBJ2-6,TRBV20-1,-,-,CSATRHGAVANFLTF,TGCAGTGCTACTCGACATGGTGCTGTGGCCAACTTCCTGACTTTC
TRBJ2-2,TRBV20-1,-,-,CSASRTHNTGELFF,TGCAGTGCTAGTAGGACACATAACACCGGGGAGCTGTTTTTT
TRBJ2-7,TRBV20-1,-,many,CSARTGSSYEQYF,TGCAGTGCCCGGACGGGAAGCTCCTACGAGCAGTACTTC
TRBJ1-5,TRBV3-1,-,-,CASSLIRLTWGGDFNQPQHF,TGTGCCAGCAGCCTGATTCGTCTAACGTGGGGGGGCGACTTCAATCAGCCCCAGCATTTT
TRBJ1-6,TRBV25-1,TRBD1,many,CASSATGGWDSPLHF,TGTGCCAGCAGTGCTACAGGGGGCTGGGATTCACCCCTCCACTTT
TRBJ1-5,TRBV5-6,-,many,CASSLGSLLGTNQPQHF,TGTGCCAGCAGCTTGGGCTCCCTATTAGGCACCAATCAGCCCCAGCATTTT
TRBJ1-2,TRBV2,-,once,CASTLSGTHHGYCYTF,TGTGCCAGCACCCTATCCGGGACACATCATGGATATTGCTACACCTTC
TRBJ1-2,TRBV27,-,many,CASTTNIQGRVGYTF,TGTGCCAGCACCACCAATATACAGGGTAGGGTTGGCTACACCTTC
TRBJ2-7,TRBV11-1,-,medium-sized,CASSLEGPPYEQYF,TGTGCCAGCAGCTTAGAGGGGCCGCCCTACGAGCAGTACTTC
TRBJ1-2,TRBV5-1,-,many,CASSLAERQKYGYTF,TGCGCCAGCAGCTTGGCCGAAAGACAGAAATATGGCTACACCTTC
TRBJ2-7,TRBV11-2,-,many,CASSGRLGESEQYF,TGTGCCAGCAGCGGGCGTTTAGGGGAGTCCGAGCAGTACTTC
TRBJ2-3,TRBV12-5,-,many,CASAGEFTQYF,TGTGCTAGTGCCGGTGAATTTACGCAGTATTTT
TRBJ2-1,TRBV6-2/TRBV6-3,TRBD2,-,CASSYFTAGGSEFF,TGTGCCAGCAGTTACTTCACAGCGGGGGGGAGCGAGTTCTTC
TRBJ2-3,TRBV9,TRBD2,few,CASSVVGTSGPTDTQYF,TGTGCCAGCAGCGTAGTGGGGACTAGCGGACCCACAGATACGCAGTATTTT
TRBJ2-3,TRBV5-1,-,many,CASVQGTLSTDTQYF,TGCGCCAGCGTGCAGGGGACCCTTAGCACAGATACGCAGTATTTT
TRBJ2-1,TRBV5-1,TRBD2,-,CASSLLTSGGANEQFF,TGCGCCAGCAGCCTCCTGACTAGCGGGGGTGCCAATGAGCAGTTCTTC